A single sample is the source of the 17 T cell receptor beta chains below, sequenced in a study of blood T cell repertoires in COVID-19 (dated by TCRdb to 2020 to 2022). The library came from the immunoSEQ multiplex PCR assay. The table comes from immuneACCESS by way of TCRdb, which keeps in-frame sequences with V and J called. Part of the clones is missing from these tables; in studies checked, under half for an unresolved V gene and the rest for unknown reasons. The sample table contains around 380,000 clones; only one count was recorded for roughly 80% of them. The top ten clones comprise about 1.2% of the sample. Sequenced material: peripheral blood. These receptors all stem from a human donor with acute or convalescent COVID-19. The donor label of this sample is uncertain.

This clone was detected only once. This chain links TRBV5-5 with TRBJ1-1, with D perhaps matching TRBD1 (6 bases). Germline values: CDR1 SGHKS, CDR2 YYEKEE (reference sequence). The ends were cut back, 4 bases at V and 2 bases at J, with 12 bases in the middle. This CDR3 region has 14 residues. DNA for the CDR3: TGTGCCAGCAGCCAGGGACACACAAACACTGAAGCTTTCTTT. It is translated as CASSQGHTNTEAFF.

This rearrangement joins TRBV5-6 to TRBJ1-2; 9 bases are shared with TRBD1. V was clipped by 6 bases and J by 6 bases; unmatched bases: 9. CDR1 SGHDT and CDR2 YYEEEE come from the germline V gene. The CDR3 runs 14 residues. In nucleotides, the CDR3 is TGTGCCAGCACCCTCGGGACAGGGTGGAATGGCTACACCTTC. This translates into CASTLGTGWNGYTF.

The J gene is TRBJ2-1, the V gene TRBV18; D might be TRBD1 (5 bases). V was cut by 3 bases and J by 7 bases, with 16 bases left in between. The germline CDR1 and CDR2 sequences are KGHSH and LQKENI. The CDR3 is 15 amino acids. CDR3 in amino acids: CASSPNRAGRNEQFF. The DNA for the CDR3 is TGTGCCAGCTCACCTAACCGGGCAGGGCGGAATGAGCAGTTCTTC.

This clone was counted once. This chain joins TRBV27 and TRBJ2-1, with D perhaps TRBD2 (6 bases). V lost 5 bases and J lost 3, with 14 bases in between. The germline gives CDR1 MNHEY, CDR2 SMNVEV (reference sequence). The CDR3 has 15 amino acids. CDR3 in amino acids: CASSPETSFYNEQFF. CDR3 DNA sequence: TGTGCCAGCAGTCCCGAGACTAGTTTCTACAATGAGCAGTTCTTC.

V gene TRBV6-1 combines with J gene TRBJ1-5; no firm D call. The length of the CDR3 is 13 residues. In germline, CDR1 is MNHNS, CDR2 SASEGT. Trimming removed 3 bases from V and 4 bases from J, with 7 bases in between. In DNA, the CDR3 is TGTGCCAGCAGTGAGGTTCAGAATCAGCCCCAGCATTTT. This sequence encodes CASSEVQNQPQHF.

This chain joins TRBV6-1 and TRBJ1-5, with a tentative D call TRBD1 (5 bases). Trimming left V 4 bases short and J 2 bases short, with 6 bases between. The CDR3 totals 13 residues. Germline CDR1 reads MNHNS; CDR2 reads SASEGT. CDR3 sequence: CASSGGGNQPQHF. As DNA, the CDR3 is TGTGCCAGCAGTGGGGGGGGCAATCAGCCCCAGCATTTT.

Here the CDR3 DNA reads TGTGCCAGCAGTCGGACTAGCGGGGGCGTTAGCACAGATACGCAGTATTTT. Protein: CASSRTSGGVSTDTQYF. The chain links TRBV6-6 to TRBJ2-3; 13 bases line up with TRBD2. With 5 bases clipped from V and 0 bases from J, the junction kept 5 bases outside the gene matches. The CDR3 contains 17 residues. Looked up from germline, CDR1 is MNHNY and CDR2 is SVGAGI (reference sequence).

The rearrangement uses TRBV30 and TRBJ1-5; weak D call: TRBD1 (5 bases). The CDR3 has 15 residues. CDR1 and CDR2 (germline): GTSNPN, SVGIG (reference sequence). Trimming cost V 2 bases and J 6 bases, with 17 bases left between them. The CDR3 loop reads CAWSSWQGFGQPQHF. CDR3 nucleotide sequence: TGTGCCTGGAGTTCCTGGCAGGGTTTTGGTCAGCCCCAGCATTTT. The full variable domain, rest sourced from reference TRBV30 and TRBJ1-5, is SQTIHQWPATLVQPVGSPLSLECTVEGTSNPNLYWYRQAAGRGLQLLFYSVGIGQISSEVPQNLSASRPQDRQFILSSKKLLLSDSGFYLCAWSSWQGFGQPQHFGDGTRLSIL.

The V and J genes are TRBV6-5 and TRBJ1-5, with a tentative D call TRBD1 (6 bases). The CDR3 loop spans 13 amino acids. CDR1 and CDR2 from the germline V gene are MNHEY and SVGAGI. The V and J ends lost 2 bases and 6 bases respectively, with 8 bases between them. CDR3 protein: CASSYQGFQPQHF. The CDR3 bases are TGTGCCAGCAGTTACCAGGGGTTTCAGCCCCAGCATTTT.

This rearrangement joins TRBV19 to TRBJ1-2; 11 positions agree with TRBD1. The CDR3 consists of 14 residues. Looked up from germline, CDR1 is LNHDA and CDR2 is SQIVND (reference sequence). J was trimmed by 5 bases and V by 4 bases; bases with no gene match: 3. The CDR3, as DNA: TGTGCCAGTAGTACCGGGACAGGGGGTTATGGCTACACCTTC. The encoded protein is CASSTGTGGYGYTF.

The gene calls are TRBV5-1 and TRBJ1-1, with 8 bases identical to TRBD1. In germline, CDR1 is SGHRS, CDR2 YFSETQ. The CDR3 is 15 residues long. Trimming removed 4 bases from V and 1 base from J; junction bases left unmatched: 6. CDR3 protein: CASSHHGQGNTEAFF. CDR3 nucleotide sequence: TGCGCCAGCAGCCACCATGGACAGGGGAACACTGAAGCTTTCTTT.

The chain couples TRBV2 to TRBJ2-5; 7 positions match TRBD2. The CDR3 totals 16 residues. Germline loops: CDR1 SNHLY, CDR2 FYNNEI. With 0 bases clipped from V and 7 bases from J, the junction kept 11 bases outside the gene matches. The CDR3 DNA is TGTGCCAGCAGTGAAGCGCGTACAGCGGGGCGGGGGACCCAGTACTTC. Translation gives CASSEARTAGRGTQYF.

The chain recombines TRBV7-9 with TRBJ2-7; the D is unclear. The CDR3 is 15 amino acids. Germline CDR1 SEHNR, CDR2 FQNEAQ (reference sequence). The V and J ends lost 1 base and 0 bases respectively, with 10 bases between them. The DNA for the CDR3 is TGTGCCAGCAGCTTAGGGTTTCAGGACTCCTACGAGCAGTACTTC. Amino acids: CASSLGFQDSYEQYF.

This sequence joins TRBV15 and TRBJ2-3, with 8 bases that match TRBD2. Per the germline V gene, CDR1 is LNHNV and CDR2 is YYDKDF (reference sequence). The CDR3 runs to 17 residues. V lost 2 bases and J lost 0; bases outside the gene matches: 7. Written as DNA, the CDR3 is TGTGCCACCAGCAGACACTTAGCGGGAACTAGCACAGATACGCAGTATTTT. It translates to CATSRHLAGTSTDTQYF.

This clone was seen more than once but under ten times. The chain combines TRBV3-1 (or the pseudogene TRBV3-2) with TRBJ1-1; D is ambiguous. Germline CDR1 is LGHDT and CDR2 is YNNKEL (reference sequence). CDR3 length: 14 residues. Trimming removed 1 base at V and 1 base at J, with 7 bases between. DNA of the CDR3: TGTGCCAGCAGCCAAGGGAGCGGGAACACTGAAGCTTTCTTT. Protein sequence: CASSQGSGNTEAFF.

The count of this clone is one. The chain links TRBV5-1 to TRBJ1-1, with a weak D call TRBD1 (5 bases). From germline, CDR1 is SGHRS and CDR2 YFSETQ. The CDR3 loop spans 14 amino acids. Between the trimmed V and J ends, which lost 0 bases and 4 bases, there was a span of 10 bases. CDR3 in amino acids: CASSLVAGRTEAFF. CDR3 sequence (DNA): TGCGCCAGCAGCTTGGTCGCAGGGCGCACTGAAGCTTTCTTT. The complete variable domain, with remaining parts taken from reference TRBV5-1 and TRBJ1-1, reads KAGVTQTPRYLIKTRGQQVTLSCSPISGHRSVSWYQQTPGQGLQFLFEYFSETQRNKGNFPGRFSGRQFSNSRSEMNVSTLELGDSALYLCASSLVAGRTEAFFGQGTRLTVV.

The V and J genes are TRBV6-4 and TRBJ1-1, with 8 bases matching TRBD1. Trimming at V came to 6 bases and at J to 0 bases, leaving 6 bases not matched to a gene. This CDR3 spans 15 amino acids. CDR1 and CDR2 from the germline V gene are MRHNA and SNTAGT. The CDR3 DNA follows: TGTGCCAGCAGGAGGACAGGGAGTATGAACACTGAAGCTTTCTTT. The encoded protein is CASRRTGSMNTEAFF.